This TCR beta chain derives from a study of Ad26.COV2.S vaccination and SARS-CoV-2 variants (dated by TCRdb to 2020 to 2022). Some background on the complete study: Vaccine-arm donors were drawn from COV1001, a multicentre, randomized, double-blind, placebo-controlled phase I-IIa trial of Ad26.COV2.S in healthy adults. TCRbeta repertoire sequencing served as the tool for gauging how specific and how broad the SARS-CoV-2-reactive T cell receptors were following Ad26.COV2.S vaccination. Trial participants were randomized into five groups of five: low-dose or high-dose Ad26.COV2.S given once or twice, or placebo on both occasions. The TCR-sequenced set comprised roughly 30 samples: approximately 19 Ad26.COV2.S vaccine recipients, 5 placebo recipients and 8 SARS-CoV-2 convalescent individuals. Blinding of investigators to trial group allocation was maintained during experiments and outcome assessment. Ad26.COV2.S was given intramuscularly at 5x10^10 or 1x10^11 viral particles, as a single shot or as two shots 56 days apart.

The junction shows trimming of 1 base on V and 4 bases on J, plus 19 bases between the germline ends. CDR1 is given as MGHRA and CDR2 as YSYEKL, both from the germline V gene. Taken from cysteine to phenylalanine, the CDR3 has 17 residues. Just CDR3 DNA is preserved here, 51 bases in frame from base 1. Study-wide findings and limitations: According to the authors, total T cell responses may have been underestimated by the TCR breadth and depth analyses. The study lacked the statistical power to compare responses across vaccine doses or regimens. Compared with placebo recipients, Ad26.COV2.S recipients showed higher spike-specific TCR breadth (P = 0.0014). Vaccine and placebo recipients had comparable non-spike TCR breadth, which fits with the vaccine containing only spike. After vaccination, spike-specific CD8+ and CD4+ T cell responses were reported to show substantial breadth.

The immunoSEQ Assay was used to sequence TCRbeta CDR3 regions. After extraction, genomic DNA underwent amplification by bias-controlled multiplex PCR, followed by high-throughput sequencing. As for the original processing: To quantify the absolute abundance of every unique TCRbeta CDR3 region, sequences were collapsed and filtered. T cell fraction was estimated by normalizing TCRbeta template counts to usable DNA, which was measured by amplifying reference genes present in all nucleated cells. Repertoire TCRs were annotated as SARS-CoV-2-specific by exact matching of V gene, CDR3 amino acid sequence and J gene to a known reactive TCR set. The reference SARS-CoV-2 TCR set was obtained from MIRA and was filtered for enrichment in COVID-19-positive ImmuneCODE repertoires, whereby public or cross-reactive TCRs were removed. Drawing on the MIRA antigens, annotated TCRs were analysed further at the level of specific ORF or position within ORF. Breadth was defined as the number of annotated unique rearrangements divided by the total number of unique productive rearrangements, and depth was defined as the summed frequency of the annotated unique rearrangements. TCR breadth was compared between groups using two-sided Wilcoxon rank-sum tests. TCRdb took over this immuneACCESS table, retaining in-frame rearrangements with V and J assigned. Such tables are incomplete; in checked studies, under half of the missing clones stem from an unresolved V gene, and the remainder is unexplained. That table is the source of V, J and clone size, and D and trimming were worked out from the DNA. This sample lists 400,000 to 450,000 clones; 75% to 95% were detected once. The top ten clonotypes cover 12% of the sample.

This clone was seen a few times. No antigen is known for it. The sample holds no much larger clone one base away, and base qualities are not on file. The treatment or condition label for this specimen denotes: 19 received Ad26.COV2.S at low or high dose, single or two shots; 5 received placebo; per-sample allocation not given. Repertoires of vaccine and placebo recipients were sequenced from samples taken on day 63 after the first injection. Between 29 July and 7 August 2020, Cohort 1b enrolled about two dozen adults aged 18-55 years at one site in Boston, USA. Ad26.COV2.S was a replication-incompetent adenovirus type 26 vector that expressed a prefusion-stabilized SARS-CoV-2 spike protein derived from the original Wuhan strain.

This sample comprised peripheral blood, obtained in a trial of Ad26.COV2.S vaccine versus placebo. The TCR comes from a person aged 18 to 59 who received the Ad26.COV2.S COVID-19 vaccine or a placebo. The rearrangement joined TRBV4-1 to TRBJ1-2; the D segment cannot be called with confidence. The CDR3 loop reads CASSQGVARMASYGYTF. The DNA sequence is as follows: TGCGCCAGCAGCCAAGGAGTGGCCAGGATGGCTAGCTATGGCTACACCTTC.